A selection of T cell receptor beta chains follows, all from one sample in a study of T cell responses to AZD1222 COVID-19 vaccine. The table came from immunoSEQ multiplex PCR; TCRdb's copy has only in-frame clones and leaves some out. Here the sample spans about 140,000 clones, roughly 92% being singletons. The sample in question was peripheral blood, obtained on day 0 of AZD1222 vaccination. The receptors stem from an adult in good health. CDR3s include the opening cysteine and the closing phenylalanine or tryptophan. The D gene is left open where the match is weak. Rows may omit the clone size; those that give it use once, few, many or a size class.

j_gene	d_gene	abundance	len	v_gene	CDR3nt	CDR3aa
TRBJ2-5	TRBD1	.	14	TRBV18	TGTGCCAGCTCACCCGAAACAGGGGACGAGACCCAGTACTTC	CASSPETGDETQYF
TRBJ2-1	TRBD2	.	15	TRBV3-1/TRBV3-2	TGTGCCAGCAGCGTGCTAGCGGGGGGGGGCAATGAGCAGTTCTTC	CASSVLAGGGNEQFF
TRBJ2-1	TRBD1	.	16	TRBV19	TGTGCCAGTAGATGGGGACAGGGGGCGAGGTACAATGAGCAGTTCTTC	CASRWGQGARYNEQFF
TRBJ2-7	.	.	12	TRBV24-1	TGTGCCACCAGTAACAGGGCCGGCGAGCAGTACTTC	CATSNRAGEQYF
TRBJ1-5	.	.	15	TRBV27	TGTGCCAGCAGTTTAAGCGCAGGGACGTCTTCGCCCCAGCATTTT	CASSLSAGTSSPQHF
TRBJ1-1	.	.	12	TRBV29-1	TGCAGCGTTGATGCAGCCACCCCTGAAGCTTTCTTT	CSVDAATPEAFF
TRBJ1-5	.	.	16	TRBV6-5	TGTGCCAGCAGTTACCTCCGGGGGGGGAGCAATCAGCCCCAGCATTTT	CASSYLRGGSNQPQHF
TRBJ1-5	.	.	15	TRBV5-1	TGCGCCAGCAGCCCTACCGGGGATAGCAATCAGCCCCAGCATTTT	CASSPTGDSNQPQHF
TRBJ2-1	TRBD1	.	16	TRBV6-5	TGTGCCAGCAGTTCGATAGACAGGGGATTGTTCAATGAGCAGTTCTTC	CASSSIDRGLFNEQFF
TRBJ1-4	.	.	14	TRBV5-1	TGCGCCAGCAGCAAGGGACTGGGAGATGAAAAACTGTTTTTT	CASSKGLGDEKLFF
TRBJ2-4	.	.	17	TRBV18	TGTGCCAGCTCACCACCGGGCAAGGACAGATTCAAAAACATTCAGTACTTC	CASSPPGKDRFKNIQYF
TRBJ2-2	.	.	15	TRBV5-1	TGCGCCAGCAGCTTGGATCGGCCGAACACCGGGGAGCTGTTTTTT	CASSLDRPNTGELFF
TRBJ1-5	.	once	13	TRBV7-2	TGTGCCAGCAGCCTAAGAAACAATCAGCCCCAGCATTTT	CASSLRNNQPQHF
TRBJ1-1	.	.	13	TRBV6-1	TGTGCCAGCAGTAACCGGGGGAACACTGAAGCTTTCTTT	CASSNRGNTEAFF
TRBJ2-7	.	.	13	TRBV12-3/TRBV12-4	TGTGCCAGCAGTCCCAGCGGAGAGCGCGAGCAGTACTTC	CASSPSGEREQYF
TRBJ1-1	TRBD1	.	16	TRBV7-9	TGTGCCAGCAGCCCCGGGACAGCGTCTTGGGACACTGAAGCTTTCTTT	CASSPGTASWDTEAFF
TRBJ1-3	.	.	14	TRBV2	TGTGCCAGCAGTGAAGGGAGCTCTGGAAACACCATATATTTT	CASSEGSSGNTIYF
TRBJ2-4	.	.	16	TRBV7-9	TGTGCCAGCAGCTTACGTACAGGGCGATCCAAAAACATTCAGTACTTC	CASSLRTGRSKNIQYF
TRBJ2-5	.	.	15	TRBV2	TGTGCCAGCAGTGCCCGCCGGATAGAATCAGAGACCCAGTACTTC	CASSARRIESETQYF
TRBJ2-1	.	.	15	TRBV24-1	TGTGCCACCAGTGACCCGGGCCAAAGCCAAAATGAGCAGTTCTTC	CATSDPGQSQNEQFF
TRBJ2-3	.	.	18	TRBV4-1	TGCGCCAGCAGCCAAGTAAAGGGGTTCCGGGTTAACACAGATACGCAGTATTTT	CASSQVKGFRVNTDTQYF
TRBJ2-7	.	once	14	TRBV11-2	TGTGCCAGCAGCTTGGAGGGATACTCCTACGAGCAGTACTTC	CASSLEGYSYEQYF
TRBJ2-7	TRBD1	.	14	TRBV11-2	TGTGCCAGCAGCCCGGGACAGCTCGCCTACGGGCAGTACTTC	CASSPGQLAYGQYF
TRBJ1-2	.	once	13	TRBV27	TGTGCCAGCAGTGAACATGCCAACTATGGCTACACCTTC	CASSEHANYGYTF
TRBJ1-4	TRBD1	.	15	TRBV18	TGTGCCAGCTCACCAAGGCAGGGGGAAGGTGAAAAACTGTTTTTT	CASSPRQGEGEKLFF
TRBJ2-1	.	once	15	TRBV21-1	TGTGCCAGCAGCAAATTTCAGGGAACGTACAATGAGCAGTTCTTC	CASSKFQGTYNEQFF
TRBJ1-5	TRBD1	.	17	TRBV24-1	TGTGCCACCAGTGACAGTCCCGGGACAGGGAGCAATCAGCCCCAGCATTTT	CATSDSPGTGSNQPQHF
TRBJ2-7	.	.	18	TRBV6-6	TGTGCCAGCAGTCTTCGAGTAAGTACAGGACTGGGCGCAGGCGAGCAGTACTTC	CASSLRVSTGLGAGEQYF
TRBJ2-7	.	.	14	TRBV27	TGTGCCAGCAGTTTATCGCCTAGCTCCTACGAGCAGTACTTC	CASSLSPSSYEQYF
TRBJ2-7	.	.	14	TRBV27	TGTGCCAGCAGTTTACAGGGAGGAATCTACGAGCAGTACTTC	CASSLQGGIYEQYF
TRBJ1-1	.	.	13	TRBV2	TGTGCCAGCGGGAAGACAGTGAACACTGAAGCTTTCTTT	CASGKTVNTEAFF
TRBJ2-2	.	.	16	TRBV11-2	TGTGCCAGCAGCCCGCGGACGGATACTAACACCGGGGAGCTGTTTTTT	CASSPRTDTNTGELFF
TRBJ2-5	TRBD2	.	16	TRBV7-8	TGTGCCAGCAGCCCAGGACTAGCGGGAGGGCAAGAGACCCAGTACTTC	CASSPGLAGGQETQYF